These T cell receptor beta chains were read from a single sample in a study of spatial heterogeneity in lung cancer. From the 5' RACE reads, TCRdb called clonotypes with MiXCR, one entry per CDR3 protein. This table holds about 92,000 distinct CDR3 sequences, around 12% found once. This sample comprised PBMCs, obtained at surgery. Receptors originate from a male donor with early-stage non-small cell lung cancer. Both conserved end residues are part of each CDR3. Each record gives: D gene, J gene, clone size, V gene, CDR3 protein, CDR3 DNA. A D gene is named only where the DNA matches it firmly. The size field is filled for only some rows; it gives once, few, many or a size class.

>TRBD1|TRBJ2-1|few|TRBV28
CASSFPGQGATEQFF
TGTGCCAGCAGTTTCCCGGGACAGGGGGCGACTGAGCAGTTCTTC
>-|TRBJ2-1|-|TRBV5-4
CASSSEGSRYNEQFF
TGTGCCAGCAGCTCAGAGGGGTCTAGGTACAATGAGCAGTTCTTC
>TRBD1|TRBJ2-3|-|TRBV6-1
CASSEARTGLGDTQYF
TGTGCCAGCAGTGAAGCCAGGACAGGGTTGGGGGATACGCAGTATTTT
>-|TRBJ2-3|many|TRBV4-1
CASRPRTGVGAETDTQYF
TGCGCCAGCAGACCAAGAACGGGAGTGGGGGCAGAAACAGATACGCAGTATTTT
>TRBD1|TRBJ1-2|few|TRBV6-6
CASFSPDRANYGYTF
TGTGCCAGCTTTTCCCCGGACAGGGCAAACTATGGCTACACCTTC
>TRBD2|TRBJ2-5|few|TRBV7-2
CASSSGLAGGPKQETQYF
TGTGCCAGCAGCTCGGGACTAGCGGGAGGGCCTAAACAAGAGACCCAGTACTTC
>-|TRBJ2-7|few|TRBV6-6
CASSYTPLVYEQYF
TGTGCCAGCAGTTATACTCCCCTCGTCTACGAGCAGTACTTC
>-|TRBJ2-6|many|TRBV7-9
CASRGTIYSGANVLTF
TGTGCCAGCAGGGGGACAATATACTCTGGGGCCAACGTCCTGACTTTC
>-|TRBJ1-2|-|TRBV19
CASSMTTFLVGYTF
TGTGCCAGTAGTATGACCACCTTCCTAGTCGGCTACACCTTC
>TRBD1|TRBJ1-2|few|TRBV12-3/TRBV12-4
CASSQHLRGTGGPDGYGYTF
TGTGCCAGCAGTCAACACCTCCGCGGGACAGGGGGCCCTGATGGCTATGGCTACACCTTC
>-|TRBJ1-1|few|TRBV29-1
CSVDQKTVFTEAFF
TGCAGCGTTGACCAAAAGACAGTCTTCACTGAAGCTTTCTTT
>-|TRBJ2-3|-|TRBV20-1
CSARDPGRGDTQYF
TGCAGTGCTAGAGATCCCGGGAGAGGCGATACGCAGTATTTT
>-|TRBJ2-2|many|TRBV6-5
CASSYGANTGELFF
TGTGCCAGCAGTTATGGCGCGAACACCGGGGAGCTGTTTTTT
>TRBD1|TRBJ2-4|-|TRBV28
CASSLWEGTGKNIQYF
TGTGCCAGCAGTTTATGGGAAGGGACAGGAAAAAACATTCAGTACTTC
>TRBD2|TRBJ2-3|many|TRBV6-2/TRBV6-3
CASSTTGGTSDTQYF
TGTGCCAGCAGCACCACCGGGGGGACTTCAGATACGCAGTATTTT
>-|TRBJ1-3|few|TRBV7-2
CASSLGKRNTIYF
TGTGCCAGCAGCTTAGGCAAAAGAAACACCATATATTTT
>TRBD2|TRBJ2-5|-|TRBV27
CASSSGLADPETQYF
TGTGCCAGCAGTTCTGGACTAGCGGACCCAGAGACCCAGTACTTC
>TRBD1|TRBJ2-7|-|TRBV12-3/TRBV12-4
CASRAPGTGLQEQYF
TGTGCCAGCAGGGCCCCCGGGACAGGGCTTCAGGAGCAGTACTTC
>-|TRBJ1-1|many|TRBV12-3/TRBV12-4
CASSDYTANTEAFF
TGTGCCAGCAGTGATTATACAGCCAACACTGAAGCTTTCTTT
>-|TRBJ2-2|many|TRBV28
CASRRRTGELFF
TGTGCCAGCCGGAGGCGCACCGGGGAGCTGTTTTTT
>TRBD1|TRBJ1-2|few|TRBV5-1
CASSLGLATGDGYTF
TGCGCCAGCAGCTTGGGACTGGCGACAGGGGATGGCTACACCTTC
>-|TRBJ1-1|many|TRBV11-2
CASSLSSGRGNEAFF
TGTGCCAGCAGCTTAAGTTCAGGCAGAGGAAATGAAGCTTTCTTT
>-|TRBJ2-7|-|TRBV27
CASSFGREQYF
TGTGCCAGCAGTTTTGGGCGGGAGCAGTACTTC
>-|TRBJ2-1|-|TRBV24-1
CATSPTLSYNEQFF
TGTGCCACCAGTCCAACCCTATCCTACAATGAGCAGTTCTTC
>-|TRBJ1-4|-|TRBV7-8
CASSPRMTTNEKLFF
TGTGCCAGCAGCCCTCGAATGACAACTAATGAAAAACTGTTTTTT
>-|TRBJ2-1|-|TRBV3-1
CASSQDRLSYNEQFF
TGTGCCAGCAGCCAAGACAGACTATCGTACAATGAGCAGTTCTTC
>-|TRBJ2-7|-|TRBV2
CASTTTPGLYYEQYF
TGTGCCAGCACTACAACTCCGGGACTGTACTACGAGCAGTACTTC
>TRBD2|TRBJ2-7|-|TRBV20-1
CSARDGTSGRMYEQYF
TGCAGTGCTAGAGACGGGACTAGCGGGAGGATGTACGAGCAGTACTTC
>TRBD2|TRBJ2-1|few|TRBV5-1
CASSPLAGRAVNEQFF
TGCGCCAGCAGCCCCCTAGCGGGGAGGGCCGTCAATGAGCAGTTCTTC
>TRBD1|TRBJ1-2|-|TRBV2
CASSGDRFYGYTF
TGTGCCAGCAGTGGGGACAGGTTCTATGGCTACACCTTC
>-|TRBJ2-3|many|TRBV12-3/TRBV12-4
CASSAGLEHTDTQYF
TGTGCCAGCAGTGCGGGACTCGAACACACAGATACGCAGTATTTT
>-|TRBJ1-2|few|TRBV29-1
CSVARAPNYGYTF
TGCAGCGTTGCCAGGGCGCCCAACTATGGCTACACCTTC
>-|TRBJ2-7|-|TRBV7-2
CASSWPSYEQYF
TGTGCCAGCAGCTGGCCATCCTACGAGCAGTACTTC
>-|TRBJ2-5|-|TRBV7-2
CASSEGDQETQYF
TGTGCCAGCAGCGAGGGGGACCAAGAGACCCAGTACTTC
>TRBD1|TRBJ1-1|many|TRBV12-3/TRBV12-4
CASSPRRGTEAFF
TGTGCCAGCAGTCCCCGCAGGGGGACTGAAGCTTTCTTT
>-|TRBJ1-5|-|TRBV29-1
CSVVQGPGQPQHF
TGCAGCGTTGTTCAGGGGCCGGGGCAGCCCCAGCATTTT
>-|TRBJ1-1|-|TRBV20-1
CSARGRGYTEAFF
TGCAGTGCTAGAGGAAGGGGATACACTGAAGCTTTCTTT
>-|TRBJ2-5|few|TRBV7-2
CASTSGVSETQYF
TGTGCCAGCACCTCAGGGGTGTCAGAGACCCAGTACTTC
>TRBD1|TRBJ2-5|few|TRBV7-3
CASSRDRGPEETQYF
TGTGCCAGCAGCCGAGACAGGGGGCCTGAGGAGACCCAGTACTTC
>-|TRBJ1-2|few|TRBV10-3
CAISEDSDAYGYTF
TGTGCCATCAGTGAAGACTCAGATGCCTATGGCTACACCTTC